Presented here are 32 T cell receptor beta chains from one specimen sequenced in a study of blood T cell repertoires in COVID-19. The table came from immunoSEQ multiplex PCR; TCRdb's copy has only in-frame clones and leaves some out. The sample includes about half a million clones, 80% to 90% of them seen just once. Sequencing was performed on peripheral blood. The source of these receptors is a human donor in a cohort sampled during active COVID-19.

The J gene is TRBJ1-5, the V gene TRBV27; tentatively, D is TRBD1 (5 bases). The CDR3 is 16 amino acids. The V end was cut by 1 base, the J end by 0 bases, with 10 bases between. CDR1 and CDR2 from the germline V gene are MNHEY and SMNVEV (reference sequence). CDR3 nucleotide sequence: TGTGCCAGCAGTTTATATGGTAGGGGTAGCAATCAGCCCCAGCATTTT. Protein sequence: CASSLYGRGSNQPQHF.

This chain connects TRBV7-8 to TRBJ2-5, with D possibly matching TRBD1 (5 bases). The CDR3 runs to 13 residues. Germline V gene lookup returns CDR1 SGHVS and CDR2 FQNEAQ. Trimming pared 5 bases from V and 5 bases from J, leaving 12 bases between. CDR3 in DNA: TGTGCCAGCAGCCCCCCAGGGAAGGAGACCCAGTACTTC. Residues: CASSPPGKETQYF. Full variable domain (remainder filled in from reference TRBV7-8 and TRBJ2-5): GAGVSQSPRYKVAKRGQDVALRCDPISGHVSLFWYQQALGQGPEFLTYFQNEAQLDKSGLPSDRFFAERPEGSVSTLKIQRTQQEDSAVYLCASSPPGKETQYFGPGTRLLVL.

The chain is built from TRBV9 and TRBJ1-2, with D perhaps TRBD1 (6 bases). The length of the CDR3 is 14 residues. CDR1 SGDLS and CDR2 YYNGEE come from the germline V gene. Trimming removed 0 bases from V and 7 bases from J, with 13 bases in between. The CDR3 sequence: CASSVVGGGGGYTF. The CDR3 DNA follows: TGTGCCAGCAGCGTAGTTGGGGGGGGCGGTGGCTACACCTTC.

This clone was seen a handful of times. The gene calls are TRBV19 and TRBJ2-7; 9 nucleotides align to TRBD1. Looked up from germline, CDR1 is LNHDA and CDR2 is SQIVND (reference sequence). With V trimmed by 5 bases and J by 1 base, 6 bases remained unmatched. The CDR3 length is 15 residues. CDR3 residues: CASSYGQGLSYEQYF. CDR3 in DNA: TGTGCCAGTAGTTACGGACAGGGGCTATCCTACGAGCAGTACTTC.

The chain carries TRBV5-1 and TRBJ1-2; 7 bases match TRBD1. The V and J ends lost 3 bases and 4 bases, in that order; junction bases with no gene match: 9. The CDR3 spans 15 residues. Germline V gene sequence: CDR1 SGHRS, CDR2 YFSETQ. CDR3: CASSSHEQGTYGYTF. The CDR3 coding sequence is TGCGCCAGCAGCTCCCATGAACAGGGGACCTATGGCTACACCTTC. Supplemented by reference TRBV5-1 and TRBJ1-2, the full variable domain reads KAGVTQTPRYLIKTRGQQVTLSCSPISGHRSVSWYQQTPGQGLQFLFEYFSETQRNKGNFPGRFSGRQFSNSRSEMNVSTLELGDSALYLCASSSHEQGTYGYTFGSGTRLTVV.

V is TRBV4-3 and J is TRBJ1-6; no clear D gene. The CDR3 length is 16 residues. Germline lookup yields CDR1 LGHNA and CDR2 YSLEER. V was cut by 0 bases and J by 4 bases, with 10 bases left in between. CDR3 nucleotides: TGCGCCAGCAGCCAAGATCTAGCCAGTTATAATTCACCCCTCCACTTT. Translating gives CASSQDLASYNSPLHF.

This chain joins TRBV7-9 and TRBJ2-1; possible D gene TRBD2, 5 bases. Germline lookup yields CDR1 SEHNR and CDR2 FQNEAQ (reference sequence). The V end lost 4 bases, the J end lost 5 bases, and 6 bases lay between the germline ends. The CDR3 is 12 amino acids. CDR3 sequence: CASSWGDNEQFF. The CDR3 bases are TGTGCCAGCAGCTGGGGAGACAATGAGCAGTTCTTC.

The chain carries TRBV6-5 and TRBJ2-5; 8 bases line up with TRBD2. The V and J ends lost 6 bases and 5 bases, in that order; junction bases with no gene match: 2. CDR1 is MNHEY and CDR2 is SVGAGI in the germline V gene. This CDR3 is built from 12 residues. Here the CDR3 reads CASRTGGETQYF. Written as DNA, the CDR3 is TGTGCCAGCAGAACGGGGGGGGAGACCCAGTACTTC.

This chain joins TRBV5-4 and TRBJ2-1; a weak D match, TRBD2 (5 bases). CDR1 is SGHNT and CDR2 is YYREEE in the germline V gene (reference sequence). Trimming pared 3 bases from V and 8 bases from J, leaving 18 bases between. The CDR3 runs 15 residues. CDR3 sequence (DNA): TGTGCCAGCAGCTCTCCCGAAACTACTAGGCATGAGCAGTTCTTC. This sequence encodes CASSSPETTRHEQFF. Full variable domain (remainder filled in from reference TRBV5-4 and TRBJ2-1): ETGVTQSPTHLIKTRGQQVTLRCSSQSGHNTVSWYQQALGQGPQFIFQYYREEENGRGNFPPRFSGLQFPNYSSELNVNALELDDSALYLCASSSPETTRHEQFFGPGTRLTVL.

The rearrangement links TRBV30 to TRBJ1-1; D may be TRBD1 (5 bases). The germline CDR1 and CDR2 sequences are GTSNPN and SVGIG (reference sequence). This CDR3 has 14 residues. The V end was cut by 0 bases, the J end by 4 bases, with 12 bases between. The CDR3 here is CAWSVQGRSTEAFF. The CDR3 nucleotides read TGTGCCTGGAGTGTCCAGGGAAGGAGCACTGAAGCTTTCTTT.

This chain connects TRBV5-5 to TRBJ2-3; TRBD1 matches at 8 bases. The germline V gene encodes CDR1 SGHKS and CDR2 YYEKEE (reference sequence). Unmatched junction bases numbered 8, after V lost 1 base and J lost 4 bases. The CDR3 runs 16 residues. The CDR3 sequence is CASSLFMAGGSDTQYF. CDR3 sequence (DNA): TGTGCCAGCAGCTTGTTTATGGCAGGGGGCTCAGATACGCAGTATTTT.

This sequence joins TRBV28 and TRBJ1-3; tentative D call: TRBD1 (6 bases). The length of the CDR3 is 14 residues. The V gene's germline CDR1 is MDHEN and CDR2 SYDVKM. V was pared by 5 bases and J by 4 bases, with 12 bases between. CDR3 residues: CASSRGGDGNTIYF. Written as DNA, the CDR3 is TGTGCCAGCAGTCGCGGGGGCGACGGAAACACCATATATTTT.

The V call is TRBV3-1 (or the pseudogene TRBV3-2), the J call TRBJ2-3; TRBD2 is a possible D gene (6 bases). The CDR3 runs to 15 residues. Trimming cost V 3 bases and J 6 bases, with 16 bases left between them. CDR1 LGHDT and CDR2 YNNKEL come from the germline V gene (reference sequence). The CDR3 here is CASSQSPGTADTQYF. The CDR3 DNA sequence: TGTGCCAGCAGCCAGTCTCCCGGGACTGCGGATACGCAGTATTTT.

This clone was found a few times. This chain uses TRBV10-3 with TRBJ2-7, with 14 positions matching TRBD2. Germline V gene lookup returns CDR1 ENHRY and CDR2 SYGVKD. Unmatched junction bases numbered 7, after V lost 6 bases and J lost 6 bases. The CDR3 loop spans 15 amino acids. CDR3 residues: CAIRGTSGRSGEQYF. The CDR3, as DNA: TGTGCCATCAGAGGGACTAGCGGGAGATCGGGCGAGCAGTACTTC.

The chain links TRBV18 to TRBJ2-3, with 7 positions matching TRBD2. Trimming took 1 base from V and 2 from J; bases not matched to a gene: 6. The CDR3 is made up of 16 amino acids. CDR1 and CDR2 (germline): KGHSH, LQKENI. The CDR3 loop reads CASSPLERGNTDTQYF. In DNA form, the CDR3 reads TGTGCCAGCTCACCACTTGAGCGGGGAAACACAGATACGCAGTATTTT.

This chain joins TRBV7-2 and TRBJ1-1; D uncertain. The CDR3 runs to 14 residues. Trimming took 3 bases from V and 1 from J, leaving 9 bases between them. Germline CDR1 reads SGHTA; CDR2 reads FQGNSA. CDR3 protein: CASSLVLGNTEAFF. The CDR3 DNA sequence: TGTGCCAGCAGCTTGGTCCTCGGGAACACTGAAGCTTTCTTT.

The rearrangement joins TRBV6-5 to TRBJ1-5; D is possibly TRBD1 (6 bases). Germline values: CDR1 MNHEY, CDR2 SVGAGI. V dropped 6 bases and J dropped 0 bases, with 9 bases sitting between them. The CDR3 is 14 residues long. The CDR3 DNA reads as TGTGCCAGCAGCACAGGGATTAGCAATCAGCCCCAGCATTTT. Translation gives CASSTGISNQPQHF.

This clone is a singleton in its sample. The chain links TRBV3-1 (or the pseudogene TRBV3-2) to TRBJ2-1; 11 nucleotides align to TRBD2. The ends lost 1 base at V and 9 bases at J; junction bases unmatched: 8. Germline assignment: CDR1 LGHDT and CDR2 YNNKEL (reference sequence). CDR3 length: 16 residues. The CDR3 loop is CASSQVALAGALEQFF. The CDR3 DNA reads as TGTGCCAGCAGCCAAGTCGCACTAGCGGGAGCTCTTGAGCAGTTCTTC.

This clone has a count of ten or more. The rearrangement joins TRBV5-1 to TRBJ2-1; D not resolved. V shed 0 bases and J shed 9 bases, with 4 bases lying between them. This CDR3 contains 11 residues. Germline V gives CDR1 SGHRS, CDR2 YFSETQ. The DNA for the CDR3 is TGCGCCAGCAGCTTGGAGAGTGAGCAGTTCTTC. This codes for CASSLESEQFF.

This clone was picked up one time. This rearrangement joins TRBV30 to TRBJ2-1, with 7 bases matching TRBD2. The CDR3 is 11 residues long. V dropped 2 bases and J dropped 12; count of bases not matched to a gene: 4. Germline V lookup: CDR1 GTSNPN, CDR2 SVGIG (reference sequence). The CDR3 coding sequence is TGTGCCTGGAGTAGGACTAGGGGGCAGTTCTTC. Translated, it gives CAWSRTRGQFF.

The chain links TRBV4-1 to TRBJ1-1; no clear D. Germline V gene sequence: CDR1 MGHRA, CDR2 YSYEKL. Trimming removed 1 base from V and 0 bases from J, with 15 bases in between. This CDR3 is 17 amino acids long. The CDR3, as DNA: TGCGCCAGCAGCCAAGTTCTTAGAGGTGGCATGAACACTGAAGCTTTCTTT. Translating gives CASSQVLRGGMNTEAFF.

V gene TRBV6-5 combines with J gene TRBJ2-2; 7 bases agree with TRBD1. The V and J ends lost 5 bases and 4 bases, in that order; junction bases with no gene match: 4. Germline CDR1 MNHEY, CDR2 SVGAGI. The CDR3 contains 14 residues. DNA for the CDR3: TGTGCCAGCAGTCGAAGGGACAGCACCGGGGAGCTGTTTTTT. This translates into CASSRRDSTGELFF.

This chain uses TRBV6-6 with TRBJ1-2; 8 nucleotides align to TRBD1. CDR1 and CDR2 from the germline V gene are MNHNY and SVGAGI (reference sequence). This CDR3 is built from 14 residues. With V trimmed by 8 bases and J by 3 bases, 8 bases remained unmatched. Written as DNA, the CDR3 is TGTGCCAGCTTCCCAGGGGGCAGGGACTATGGCTACACCTTC. Amino acid sequence: CASFPGGRDYGYTF.

This clone was seen only once. The chain has TRBV6-5 and TRBJ1-3; D remains ambiguous. This CDR3 is 13 amino acids long. The germline CDR1 and CDR2 sequences are MNHEY and SVGAGI. Trimming cost V 6 bases and J 4 bases, with 10 bases left between them. This CDR3 is CASRDGVGNTIYF. Written as DNA, the CDR3 is TGTGCCAGCAGAGACGGAGTAGGAAACACCATATATTTT.

This chain connects TRBV24-1 to TRBJ2-3; the D gene is possibly TRBD1 (6 bases). The V gene lost 4 bases and the J gene lost 6 bases, with 22 bases spanning the gap. Germline values: CDR1 KGHDR, CDR2 SFDVKD. This CDR3 comprises 17 residues. DNA for the CDR3: TGTGCCACCAGTGAACCAAGGGGGTACGCAGGGGCGGATACGCAGTATTTT. Translation: CATSEPRGYAGADTQYF.

The J gene is TRBJ2-1, the V gene TRBV6-1; D gene ambiguous. Trimming pared 2 bases from V and 2 bases from J, leaving 13 bases between. Germline loops: CDR1 MNHNS, CDR2 SASEGT. This CDR3 is 16 amino acids long. As DNA, the CDR3 is TGTGCCAGCAGTGAATCCCTAGTAGCCACCTACAATGAGCAGTTCTTC. Its protein product is CASSESLVATYNEQFF.

The chain uses TRBV7-8 and TRBJ1-2; D may be TRBD1 (5 bases). CDR1 is SGHVS and CDR2 is FQNEAQ in the germline V gene. V shed 5 bases and J shed 13 bases, with 17 bases lying between them. CDR3 length: 12 amino acids. CDR3 amino acids: CASSLPVGTSTF. The CDR3 DNA follows: TGTGCCAGCAGCCTCCCAGTGGGGACTAGCACCTTC.

The V and J genes are TRBV3-1 (or the pseudogene TRBV3-2) and TRBJ2-7, with D maybe TRBD1 (6 bases). Trimming cost V 6 bases and J 0 bases, with 12 bases left between them. CDR3 length equals 14 residues. Germline V gene data show CDR1 as LGHDT and CDR2 as YNNKEL (reference sequence). The CDR3 DNA follows: TGTGCCAGCAGTGGAACAGGGTACTCCTACGAGCAGTACTTC. Translation: CASSGTGYSYEQYF.

The gene calls are TRBV28 and TRBJ2-7; 9 nucleotides line up with TRBD2. Unmatched junction bases numbered 7, after V lost 5 bases and J lost 5 bases. The CDR3 extends over 14 amino acids. CDR1 and CDR2 (germline): MDHEN, SYDVKM. The CDR3 reads CASSPQAGGDEQYF. CDR3 coding DNA: TGTGCCAGCAGTCCCCAAGCGGGAGGTGACGAGCAGTACTTC.

The V and J genes are TRBV4-2 and TRBJ2-3; the D gene is possibly TRBD1 (6 bases). The V and J ends lost 4 bases and 1 base respectively, with 15 bases between them. CDR3 size: 16 residues. Germline V gene data show CDR1 as LGHNA and CDR2 as YNFKEQ. The CDR3 here is CASSPFQGSGTDTQYF. The CDR3 DNA reads as TGTGCCAGCAGCCCATTTCAGGGGAGTGGCACAGATACGCAGTATTTT.

This chain uses TRBV27 with TRBJ1-2, with no clear D. Germline V gene sequence: CDR1 MNHEY, CDR2 SMNVEV (reference sequence). The V end lost 6 bases, the J end lost 2 bases, and 10 bases lay between the germline ends. The CDR3 sequence is 13 residues long. CDR3 sequence: CASRLGLNYGYTF. CDR3 bases: TGTGCCAGCAGACTCGGGTTGAACTATGGCTACACCTTC.

This clone was observed at least ten times. The V and J genes are TRBV19 and TRBJ1-4; the match to TRBD1 covers 7 bases. Trimming took 10 bases from V and 8 from J; bases not matched to a gene: 19. The CDR3 sequence is 16 residues long. Per germline, CDR1 LNHDA and CDR2 SQIVND (reference sequence). The CDR3 protein is CAKRRGQPLLREKLFF. The CDR3 DNA reads TGTGCCAAGAGAAGGGGACAGCCACTCTTAAGGGAAAAACTGTTTTTT.